This T cell receptor (beta chain) comes out of a study of blood T cell repertoires in COVID-19. As for the study in general: The United States, Italy and Spain were the sources of the acute and convalescent COVID-19 samples. PBMCs, B-cell-depleted T cells, or T cells were the source of the cDNA or gDNA that made up the material.

Authors' processing steps: Scientists estimated how many nucleated cells there were by amplifying reference gene primers. Measured with immunoSEQ multiplex PCR; TCRdb has only the in-frame clones, and not every one. V and J calls plus clone size are reproduced from that table; the DNA served to infer D and trimming. The table includes approximately 100,000 clones, around 90% detected once. The sequence derives from a man in his fifties with acute or convalescent COVID-19. The sequencing sample was made of peripheral blood.

CDR3 nucleotide sequence: TGCGCCAGCAGCCAAGTCCCAGTTAGACAGAAGGGCGGGGAGCTGTTTTTT. It yields the protein CASSQVPVRQKGGELFF. This chain links TRBV4-3 with TRBJ2-2; D possibly corresponds to TRBD1 (5 bases). CDR3 length equals 17 residues. Trimming pared 1 base from V and 7 bases from J, leaving 19 bases between. Germline loops: CDR1 LGHNA, CDR2 YSLEER.